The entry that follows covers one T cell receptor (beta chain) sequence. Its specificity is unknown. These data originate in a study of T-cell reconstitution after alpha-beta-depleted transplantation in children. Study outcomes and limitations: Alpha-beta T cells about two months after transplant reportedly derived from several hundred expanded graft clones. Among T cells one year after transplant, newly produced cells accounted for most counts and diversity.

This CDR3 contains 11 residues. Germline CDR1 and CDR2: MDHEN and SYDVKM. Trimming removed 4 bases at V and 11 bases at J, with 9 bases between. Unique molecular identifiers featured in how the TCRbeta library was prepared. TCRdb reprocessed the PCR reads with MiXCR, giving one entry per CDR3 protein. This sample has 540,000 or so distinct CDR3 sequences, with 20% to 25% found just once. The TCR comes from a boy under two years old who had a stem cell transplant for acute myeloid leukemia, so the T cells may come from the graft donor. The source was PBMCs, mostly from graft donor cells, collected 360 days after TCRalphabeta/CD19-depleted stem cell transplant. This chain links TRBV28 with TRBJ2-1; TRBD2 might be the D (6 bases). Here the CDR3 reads CASSWGDKQFF. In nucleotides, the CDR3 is TGTGCCAGCAGTTGGGGGGATAAGCAGTTCTTC.